The subject of this entry is one TCR beta chain. This record belongs to a study of patients and donors after allogeneic stem cell transplantation. V shed 3 bases and J shed 5 bases, with 7 bases lying between them. The CDR3 is 12 residues long. Looked up from germline, CDR1 is KGHSH and CDR2 is LQKENI. Each CDR3 protein gets one entry after TCRdb re-called the RT-PCR reads with MiXCR. The table shows hundreds of thousands of distinct CDR3 sequences, with 16% occurring only once. The V and J genes are TRBV18 and TRBJ2-5; D uncertain. The source is a human donor who was either an allogeneic HSCT recipient or a stem cell or donor lymphocyte infusion donor (not recorded which). It is not recorded whose cells these are; they may come from a transplant donor. Sequenced: blood, either unsorted or a sorted T cell fraction (not recorded which). The CDR3 bases are TGTGCCAGCTCACCCCAGTGGGAGACCCAGTACTTC. Protein sequence: CASSPQWETQYF.